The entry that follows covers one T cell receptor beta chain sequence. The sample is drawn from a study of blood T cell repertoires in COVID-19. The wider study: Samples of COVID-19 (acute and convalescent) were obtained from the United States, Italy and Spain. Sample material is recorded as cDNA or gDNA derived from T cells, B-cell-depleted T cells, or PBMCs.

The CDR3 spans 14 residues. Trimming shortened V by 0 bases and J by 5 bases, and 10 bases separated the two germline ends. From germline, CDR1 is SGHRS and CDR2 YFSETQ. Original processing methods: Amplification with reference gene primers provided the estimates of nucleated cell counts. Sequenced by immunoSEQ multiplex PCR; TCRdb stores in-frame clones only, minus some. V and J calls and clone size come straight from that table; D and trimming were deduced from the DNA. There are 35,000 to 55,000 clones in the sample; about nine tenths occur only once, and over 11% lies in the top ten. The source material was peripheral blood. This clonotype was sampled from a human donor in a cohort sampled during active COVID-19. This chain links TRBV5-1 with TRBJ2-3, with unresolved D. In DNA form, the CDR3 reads TGCGCCAGCAGCTTGGTCGGGTCCGGAGATACGCAGTATTTT. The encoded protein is CASSLVGSGDTQYF.